Described below is a single T cell receptor beta chain sequence and its context. At one boundary the junction diverges from the germline segment, which might be a read error. The CDR3 consists of 14 residues. CDR1 and CDR2 (germline): DFQATT, SNEGSKA (reference sequence). After constant-region reverse-primer amplification, full-length variable regions underwent semi-nested PCR with Nested Universal Primer A. TCRdb reprocessed the 5' RACE reads with MiXCR, giving one entry per CDR3 protein. In the table there are some 5,600 distinct CDR3 sequences, approximately 59% of which are singletons. The sample consisted of naive CD4+ T cells sorted from blood. Subset in this sample: naive CD4+ T cells, CD4+CD45RA+CD25-. The chain uses TRBV20-1 and TRBJ1-3, with D hard to call. The sequence derives from a female donor with breast cancer. The CDR3 bases are TGCGGTGCTTCGCCGATCAGCTCTGGAAACACCATATATTTT. This translates into CGASPISSGNTIYF.